This entry features one T cell receptor beta chain sequence. The antigen remains unidentified. TCRdb keeps only in-frame clones here, not all; method: immunoSEQ multiplex PCR. Of tens of thousands of clones listed, approximately 89% are singletons. The data are from a study of OX40 agonist ivuxolimab in advanced cancers. Study background: Ivuxolimab doses were 0.01, 0.1, 0.3, 1.5, 3 or 10 mg/kg every 2 weeks.

Study-wide results and caveats: Among the least clonally expanded were partial responders at 0.1-3.0 mg/kg. At doses 0.1 to 3.0 mg/kg, CD4+ and CD8+ clones expanded.

Trimming stripped 2 bases from V and 3 bases from J, with 12 bases between. The CDR3 spans 15 residues. Germline V gene sequence: CDR1 SGHTA, CDR2 FQGNSA. The sequence was collected from an adult with an advanced solid tumor such as melanoma, head and neck, liver or kidney cancer. This chain connects TRBV7-2 to TRBJ2-3; D is perhaps TRBD1 (6 bases). The sequences come from CD4+ or CD8+ T cells sorted from blood, collected in a trial of the OX40 agonist ivuxolimab. The CDR3 bases are TGTGCCAGCAGCTTACGTCAGGGGCTTACAGATACGCAGTATTTT. This sequence encodes CASSLRQGLTDTQYF.